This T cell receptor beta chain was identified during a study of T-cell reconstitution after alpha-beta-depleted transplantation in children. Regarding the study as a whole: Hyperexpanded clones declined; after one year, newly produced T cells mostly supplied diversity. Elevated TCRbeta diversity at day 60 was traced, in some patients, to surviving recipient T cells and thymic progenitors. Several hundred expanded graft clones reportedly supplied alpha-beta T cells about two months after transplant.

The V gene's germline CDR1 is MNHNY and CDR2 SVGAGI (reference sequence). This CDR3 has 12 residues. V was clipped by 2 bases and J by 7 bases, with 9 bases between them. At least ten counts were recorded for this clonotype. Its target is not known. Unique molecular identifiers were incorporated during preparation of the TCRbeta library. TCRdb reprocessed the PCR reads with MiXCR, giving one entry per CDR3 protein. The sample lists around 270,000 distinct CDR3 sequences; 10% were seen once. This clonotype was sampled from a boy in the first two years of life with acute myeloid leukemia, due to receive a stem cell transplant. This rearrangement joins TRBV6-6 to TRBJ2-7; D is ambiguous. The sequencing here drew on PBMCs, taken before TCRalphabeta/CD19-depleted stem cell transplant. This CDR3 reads CASSYTSREQYF. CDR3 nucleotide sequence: TGTGCCAGCAGTTACACCAGTCGGGAGCAGTACTTC.